The clone carrying this T cell receptor beta chain came up once. The antigen is unknown. Primers included in the PCR were 60 Vbeta and 13 Jbeta primers. The repertoire was sequenced with immunoSEQ multiplex PCR; TCRdb's copy has only in-frame clones and lacks some. The sample holds around 130,000 clones; around 71% are singletons and the top ten take under 3%. This entry comes from a study of cytomegalovirus exposure and HLA in healthy donors. Study-wide findings and caveats: Productive rates of about 87% or about 30% were seen for most TCR beta V segments in an earlier analysis. As a later analysis revealed, most CMV-associated TCR beta chains appeared HLA-restricted.

The material sequenced was PBMCs. The receptor was derived from a woman aged 55 to 70 in good health and CMV-seropositive.

The CDR3 DNA is TGCGCCAGCAGTCAACCAGCGTTTGACAGGCCCCAGCATTTT. It encodes CASSQPAFDRPQHF. V usage is TRBV23-1 and J usage is TRBJ1-5; weak D call: TRBD1 (5 bases). TRBV23-1 is reported as an ORF; its role is uncertain. Between the trimmed V and J ends, which lost 2 bases and 9 bases, there was a span of 14 bases. CDR3 size: 14 residues.